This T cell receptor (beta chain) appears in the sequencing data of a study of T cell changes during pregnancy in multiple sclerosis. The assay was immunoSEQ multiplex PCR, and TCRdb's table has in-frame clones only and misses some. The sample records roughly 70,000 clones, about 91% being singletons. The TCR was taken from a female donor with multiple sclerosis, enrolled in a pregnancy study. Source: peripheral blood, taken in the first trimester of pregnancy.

The CDR3, as DNA: TGTGCCAGCAGCTTACAGGCGGGTCGGACCGGGGAGCTGTTTTTT. It is translated as CASSLQAGRTGELFF. The rearrangement joins TRBV7-3 to TRBJ2-2, with D possibly matching TRBD2 (5 bases). The V end was cut by 2 bases, the J end by 5 bases, with 12 bases between. CDR1 is SGHTA, CDR2 FQGTGA, per germline. The CDR3 loop spans 15 amino acids.